This record looks at one T cell receptor (beta chain) sequence and its context. These data belong to a study of control samples from healthy donors and cancer patients. V shed 9 bases and J shed 0 bases, with 18 bases lying between them. Germline loops: CDR1 MRHNA, CDR2 SNTAGT. This CDR3 has 16 amino acids. Repertoires were generated with immunoSEQ multiplex PCR, while TCRdb's copy carries only in-frame clones and drops some. The sample consists of some 80,000 clones, approximately 89% of them appearing once. Material: blood. The origin of this receptor is a man in his forties or fifties in good health. The chain carries TRBV6-4 and TRBJ1-5; possibly TRBD1 for D (5 bases). The CDR3 loop is CARGTDPRFSNQPQHF. Written as DNA, the CDR3 is TGTGCCAGGGGGACCGACCCTCGATTTAGCAATCAGCCCCAGCATTTT.